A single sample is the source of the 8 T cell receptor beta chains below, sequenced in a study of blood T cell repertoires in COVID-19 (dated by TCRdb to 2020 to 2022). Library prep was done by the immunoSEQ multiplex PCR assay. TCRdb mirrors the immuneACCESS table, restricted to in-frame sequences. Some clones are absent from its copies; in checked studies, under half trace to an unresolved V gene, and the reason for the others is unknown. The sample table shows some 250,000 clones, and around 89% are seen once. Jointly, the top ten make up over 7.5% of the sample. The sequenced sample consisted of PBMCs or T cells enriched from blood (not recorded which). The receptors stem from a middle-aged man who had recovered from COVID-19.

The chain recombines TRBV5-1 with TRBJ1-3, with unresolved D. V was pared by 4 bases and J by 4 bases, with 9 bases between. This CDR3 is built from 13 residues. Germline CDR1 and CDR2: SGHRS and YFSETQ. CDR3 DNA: TGCGCCAGCAGCCCCGACGGGGGAAACACCATATATTTT. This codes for CASSPDGGNTIYF.

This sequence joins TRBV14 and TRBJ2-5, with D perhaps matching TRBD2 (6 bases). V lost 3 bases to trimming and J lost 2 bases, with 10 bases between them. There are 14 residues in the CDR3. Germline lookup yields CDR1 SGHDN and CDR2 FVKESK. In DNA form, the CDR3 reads TGTGCCAGCAGCCAGGGGGGATTTCAAGAGACCCAGTACTTC. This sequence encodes CASSQGGFQETQYF. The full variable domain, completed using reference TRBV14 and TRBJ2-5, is EAGVTQFPSHSVIEKGQTVTLRCDPISGHDNLYWYRRVMGKEIKFLLHFVKESKQDESGMPNNRFLAERTGGTYSTLKVQPAELEDSGVYFCASSQGGFQETQYFGPGTRLLVL.

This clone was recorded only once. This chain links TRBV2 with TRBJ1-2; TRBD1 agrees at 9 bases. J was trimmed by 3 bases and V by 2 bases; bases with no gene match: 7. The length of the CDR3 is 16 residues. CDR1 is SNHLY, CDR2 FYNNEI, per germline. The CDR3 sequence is CASSERRQGEDYGYTF. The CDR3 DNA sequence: TGTGCCAGCAGTGAAAGGCGACAGGGGGAAGACTATGGCTACACCTTC.

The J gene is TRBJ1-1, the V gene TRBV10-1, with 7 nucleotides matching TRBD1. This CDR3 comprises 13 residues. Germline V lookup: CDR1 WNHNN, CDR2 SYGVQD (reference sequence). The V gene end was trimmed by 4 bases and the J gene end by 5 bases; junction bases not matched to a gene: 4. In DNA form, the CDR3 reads TGCGCCAGCAGTGGACAGGGAAGGACTGAAGCTTTCTTT. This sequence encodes CASSGQGRTEAFF.

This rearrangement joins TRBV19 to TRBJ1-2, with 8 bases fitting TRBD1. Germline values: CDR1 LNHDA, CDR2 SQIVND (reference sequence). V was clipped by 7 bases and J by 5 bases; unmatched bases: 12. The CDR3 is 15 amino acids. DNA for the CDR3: TGTGCCAGTACCGTGACAGGGGCCTCACTTTATGGCTACACCTTC. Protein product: CASTVTGASLYGYTF.

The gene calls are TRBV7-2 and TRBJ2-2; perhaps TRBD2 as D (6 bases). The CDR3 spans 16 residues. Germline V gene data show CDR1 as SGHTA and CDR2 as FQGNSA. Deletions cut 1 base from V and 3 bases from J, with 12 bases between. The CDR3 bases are TGTGCCAGCAGCTTAGTCGCGGGGTCTTACACCGGGGAGCTGTTTTTT. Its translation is CASSLVAGSYTGELFF. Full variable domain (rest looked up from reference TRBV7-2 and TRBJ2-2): GAGVSQSPSNKVTEKGKDVELRCDPISGHTALYWYRQSLGQGLEFLIYFQGNSAPDKSGLPSDRFSAERTGGSVSTLTIQRTQQEDSAVYLCASSLVAGSYTGELFFGEGSRLTVL.

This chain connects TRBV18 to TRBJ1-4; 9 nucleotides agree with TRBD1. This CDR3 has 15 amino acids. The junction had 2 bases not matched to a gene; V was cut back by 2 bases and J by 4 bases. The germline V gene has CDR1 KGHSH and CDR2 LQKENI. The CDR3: CASSPGTGNNEKLFF. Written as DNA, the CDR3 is TGTGCCAGCTCACCAGGGACAGGGAATAATGAAAAACTGTTTTTT.

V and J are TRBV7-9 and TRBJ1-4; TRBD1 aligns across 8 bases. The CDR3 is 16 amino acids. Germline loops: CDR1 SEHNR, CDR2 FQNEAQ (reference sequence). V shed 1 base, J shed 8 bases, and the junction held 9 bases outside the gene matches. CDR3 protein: CASSLGTGYAGEKLFF. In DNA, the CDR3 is TGTGCCAGCAGCTTAGGGACAGGGTATGCAGGGGAAAAACTGTTTTTT.